This is a list of T cell receptor beta chains from one sample in a study of PD-1 blockade in classical Hodgkin lymphoma. Sequencing was performed with immunoSEQ multiplex PCR; in TCRdb, only in-frame clones are kept and a portion is missing. The table records 38,000 or so clones, approximately 69% of them present only once. This specimen was peripheral blood mononuclear cells (PBMCs), taken before the second cycle of nivolumab. These receptors were collected from a human donor with classical Hodgkin lymphoma. The CDR3 runs from the conserved cysteine through the conserved F or W. The D gene is left open where the match is weak. Clone size is shown for a subset of rows, as once, few, many or a class of expanded clone.

J: TRBJ2-1
V: TRBV7-2
size: NA
D: NA
DNA: TGTGCCAGCAGCTTAGCAAGCGCCTCCTACAATGAGCAGTTCTTC
CDR3: CASSLASASYNEQFF

J: TRBJ1-5
V: TRBV28
size: NA
D: TRBD1
DNA: TGTGCCAGCAGTCCCTCGGGACAGGGTCTAGGTCAGCCCCAGCATTTT
CDR3: CASSPSGQGLGQPQHF

J: TRBJ2-5
V: TRBV4-2
size: NA
D: TRBD1
DNA: TGTGCCAGCAGCCCAGCCCAGGGGGCTTTAGAGACCCAGTACTTC
CDR3: CASSPAQGALETQYF

J: TRBJ2-7
V: TRBV4-3
size: NA
D: NA
DNA: TGCGCCAGCAGCCAGGCAGTCACCTACGGGCAGTACTTC
CDR3: CASSQAVTYGQYF

J: TRBJ2-5
V: TRBV5-8
size: once
D: TRBD1
DNA: TGTGCCAGCAGCGGGACAGACCAAGAGACCCAGTACTTC
CDR3: CASSGTDQETQYF

J: TRBJ1-1
V: TRBV5-1
size: NA
D: NA
DNA: TGCGCCAGCAGCTTGCTGACAGGCCCGAACACTGAAGCTTTCTTT
CDR3: CASSLLTGPNTEAFF

J: TRBJ1-2
V: TRBV5-5
size: NA
D: NA
DNA: TGTGCCAGCAGCTCCCCCGTTCGCGGCTATGGCTACACCTTC
CDR3: CASSSPVRGYGYTF

J: TRBJ1-2
V: TRBV9
size: NA
D: TRBD1
DNA: TGTGCCAGCAGCGCCCAGGGGGCTCGGGTTAACTATGGCTACACCTTC
CDR3: CASSAQGARVNYGYTF

J: TRBJ2-3
V: TRBV18
size: NA
D: NA
DNA: TGTGCCAGCTCACCAATGGATATGAATACGCAGTATTTT
CDR3: CASSPMDMNTQYF

J: TRBJ1-2
V: TRBV19
size: NA
D: NA
DNA: TGTGCCAGTAGTATGTCCGTGACCAGGGAGGGCTATGGCTACACCTTC
CDR3: CASSMSVTREGYGYTF

J: TRBJ2-1
V: TRBV25-1
size: NA
D: NA
DNA: TGTGCCAGCAGTGCCAGCATCGGCGAGCAGTTCTTC
CDR3: CASSASIGEQFF

J: TRBJ2-2
V: TRBV29-1
size: NA
D: NA
DNA: TGCAGCGTGTCTGCGACCCGCACCGGGGAGCTGTTTTTT
CDR3: CSVSATRTGELFF

J: TRBJ2-1
V: TRBV11-3
size: few
D: NA
DNA: TGTGCCAGCAGCTTAGGGGGGCAGTCCTACAATGAGCAGTTCTTC
CDR3: CASSLGGQSYNEQFF

J: TRBJ2-5
V: TRBV27
size: NA
D: NA
DNA: TGTGCCAGCGGTTACATGGGACTCCAAGAGACCCAGTACTTC
CDR3: CASGYMGLQETQYF

J: TRBJ1-1
V: TRBV7-8
size: NA
D: TRBD1
DNA: TGTGCCAGCAGCCAGGGGACAGGGGGAGAGATGAACACTGAAGCTTTCTTT
CDR3: CASSQGTGGEMNTEAFF

J: TRBJ1-4
V: TRBV7-3
size: few
D: NA
DNA: TGTGCCAGCAGCTTAACAGGGGGGTATGGTGAAAAACTGTTTTTT
CDR3: CASSLTGGYGEKLFF

J: TRBJ2-1
V: TRBV7-4
size: once
D: TRBD2
DNA: TGTGCCAGCAGTTACGGGCGGGAGTGGTGTATTGGCAATGAGCAGTTCTTC
CDR3: CASSYGREWCIGNEQFF

J: TRBJ2-5
V: TRBV5-1
size: few
D: NA
DNA: TGCGCCAGCAGCTTGTCCCCGGCCCAAGAGACCCAGTACTTC
CDR3: CASSLSPAQETQYF